The source of this T cell receptor (beta chain) is a study of technical replicates of blood from several donors. The table came from immunoSEQ multiplex PCR; TCRdb's copy has only in-frame clones and leaves some out. The sample holds fewer than 85,000 clones, approximately 90% seen once. CDR1 and CDR2 from the germline V gene are MNHNS and SASEGT. The CDR3 runs to 13 residues. V lost 6 bases, J lost 5 bases, and 11 bases lay in between. This sequence was found in a human donor in good health. Some clones in this sample may be carry-over from other donors' samples. What was sequenced was PBMCs. This chain connects TRBV6-1 to TRBJ1-3; D gene ambiguous. The CDR3 is CASRTGSRNTIYF. The CDR3 DNA follows: TGTGCCAGCAGGACCGGGTCGCGAAACACCATATATTTT.